The 23 T cell receptor beta chains in this list originate from one sample, sequenced in a study of blood T cell repertoires in COVID-19. The protocol was immunoSEQ multiplex PCR, while the TCRdb copy is restricted to in-frame clones and leaves out a portion. The sample consists of around 200,000 clones, 70% to 90% of them appearing once. What was sequenced was peripheral blood. The origin of the receptors is a man aged 55 to 70 with acute or convalescent COVID-19.

The chain couples TRBV19 to TRBJ1-5, with D uncertain. Per germline, CDR1 LNHDA and CDR2 SQIVND (reference sequence). This CDR3 comprises 15 residues. The germline V and J ends were trimmed by 7 bases and 0 bases, with 13 bases remaining between them. This CDR3 reads CASTDYRASNQPQHF. The CDR3 DNA is TGTGCCAGTACCGACTATAGGGCTAGCAATCAGCCCCAGCATTTT. Full variable domain (outside the CDR3, taken from reference TRBV19 and TRBJ1-5): DGGITQSPKYLFRKEGQNVTLSCEQNLNHDAMYWYRQDPGQGLRLIYYSQIVNDFQKGDIAEGYSVSREKKESFPLTVTSAQKNPTAFYLCASTDYRASNQPQHFGDGTRLSIL.

The chain employs TRBV9 and TRBJ1-4; D not resolved. The germline V and J ends were trimmed by 2 bases and 0 bases, with 8 bases remaining between them. The CDR3 extends over 15 amino acids. Germline CDR1 is SGDLS and CDR2 is YYNGEE. CDR3 DNA sequence: TGTGCCAGCAGCGTTGGGCCTTCAACTAATGAAAAACTGTTTTTT. It specifies CASSVGPSTNEKLFF.

This clone has only one observation. This chain uses TRBV30 with TRBJ1-3; TRBD1 aligns across 9 bases. Per germline, CDR1 GTSNPN and CDR2 SVGIG (reference sequence). The CDR3 contains 16 residues. V was pared by 3 bases and J by 1 base, with 7 bases of the junction left unmatched. CDR3 bases: TGTGCCTGGAGGCAAACAGGGGGCTCTTCTGGAAACACCATATATTTT. Amino acids: CAWRQTGGSSGNTIYF.

This clone came up once. This chain joins TRBV6-6 and TRBJ2-2, with 8 positions matching TRBD2. V was clipped by 4 bases and J by 1 base; unmatched bases: 5. Germline V CDR1 and CDR2: MNHNY, SVGAGI (reference sequence). This CDR3 contains 16 residues. The CDR3 is CASSSGGAGNTGELFF. The CDR3 nucleotides read TGTGCCAGCAGTTCGGGGGGGGCGGGGAACACCGGGGAGCTGTTTTTT.

The chain has TRBV6-5 and TRBJ2-7; no definite D call. The ends were cut back, 4 bases at V and 0 bases at J, with 10 bases in the middle. The CDR3 contains 14 residues. Germline values: CDR1 MNHEY, CDR2 SVGAGI. The CDR3 nucleotides are TGTGCCAGCAGTTTAGGCGAGGACTCCTACGAGCAGTACTTC. This gives the protein CASSLGEDSYEQYF.

This clone appeared a single time. The chain links TRBV19 to TRBJ1-5, with TRBD1 as a possible D gene (6 bases). The V end lost 11 bases, the J end lost 2 bases, and 22 bases lay between the germline ends. Germline V lookup: CDR1 LNHDA, CDR2 SQIVND (reference sequence). The CDR3 spans 16 residues. CDR3 amino acids: CACNPGNRAGNQPQHF. The CDR3, as DNA: TGTGCCTGTAACCCCGGGAACAGGGCTGGCAATCAGCCCCAGCATTTT.

V is TRBV3-1 (or the pseudogene TRBV3-2) and J is TRBJ2-7; possibly TRBD1 for D (6 bases). Between the trimmed V and J ends, which lost 2 bases and 3 bases, there was a span of 20 bases. This CDR3 region has 17 residues. Per germline, CDR1 LGHDT and CDR2 YNNKEL (reference sequence). The CDR3 bases are TGTGCCAGCAGCCAATCCGGCAGGGGTTCGTTTGGCTACGAGCAGTACTTC. It encodes CASSQSGRGSFGYEQYF.

This chain joins TRBV7-9 and TRBJ1-1; TRBD1 matches at 10 bases. The V gene end was trimmed by 5 bases and the J gene end by 5 bases; junction bases not matched to a gene: 5. Germline V gene data show CDR1 as SEHNR and CDR2 as FQNEAQ (reference sequence). This CDR3 spans 14 amino acids. The CDR3 loop reads CASSKGTGATEAFF. As DNA, the CDR3 is TGTGCCAGCAGCAAAGGGACAGGGGCAACTGAAGCTTTCTTT.

The chain recombines TRBV6-5 with TRBJ2-1; the D is unclear. CDR1 is MNHEY and CDR2 is SVGAGI in the germline V gene. Trimming removed 5 bases from V and 7 bases from J, with 6 bases in between. The length of the CDR3 is 11 residues. CDR3 amino acids: CASSNENEQFF. The CDR3 coding sequence is TGTGCCAGCAGTAATGAGAATGAGCAGTTCTTC.

The chain couples TRBV28 to TRBJ2-1, with 10 bases aligning to TRBD2. Germline V gene sequence: CDR1 MDHEN, CDR2 SYDVKM. After removal of 7 bases from V and 3 bases from J, the junction contained 3 bases not matched to a gene. The CDR3 sequence is 14 residues long. CDR3 region: CASITSGNYNEQFF. Written as DNA, the CDR3 is TGTGCCAGCATTACTAGCGGGAACTACAATGAGCAGTTCTTC. Together with reference TRBV28 and TRBJ2-1, the CDR3 gives the full variable domain: DVKVTQSSRYLVKRTGEKVFLECVQDMDHENMFWYRQDPGLGLRLIYFSYDVKMKEKGDIPEGYSVSREKKERFSLILESASTNQTSMYLCASITSGNYNEQFFGPGTRLTVL.

This chain uses TRBV7-8 with TRBJ2-3; TRBD2 might be the D (6 bases). Germline V lookup: CDR1 SGHVS, CDR2 FQNEAQ. The CDR3 is made up of 14 amino acids. The germline V and J ends were trimmed by 3 bases and 1 base, with 8 bases remaining between them. CDR3 bases: TGTGCCAGCAGCTTCGGAGGGGGCACAGATACGCAGTATTTT. It translates to CASSFGGGTDTQYF.

The gene calls are TRBV28 and TRBJ1-2; the match to TRBD1 covers 11 bases. In germline, CDR1 is MDHEN, CDR2 SYDVKM. V gave up 6 bases and J gave up 8 bases; unmatched junction bases: 17. The length of the CDR3 is 17 residues. DNA of the CDR3: TGTGCCAGCAGGAAACATGGACAGGGGGCGCTCTCAAAGGGCTACACCTTC. It encodes CASRKHGQGALSKGYTF.

This clone was observed a handful of times. The chain carries TRBV6-5 and TRBJ2-7; the match to TRBD2 covers 8 bases. The CDR3 consists of 13 residues. The germline CDR1 and CDR2 sequences are MNHEY and SVGAGI. The trim removed 6 bases at V and 2 bases at J, leaving 3 bases unmatched. The CDR3 sequence is CASRLAGAYEQYF. The DNA of the CDR3 is TGTGCCAGCAGGCTAGCGGGTGCCTACGAGCAGTACTTC.

This clone was recorded only once. The V gene is TRBV5-1, the J gene TRBJ2-5, with 7 bases lining up with TRBD2. CDR1 SGHRS and CDR2 YFSETQ come from the germline V gene. This CDR3 has 16 amino acids. With 0 bases clipped from V and 4 bases from J, the junction kept 9 bases outside the gene matches. This chain's CDR3 is CASSLAPAGRGETQYF. As DNA, the CDR3 is TGCGCCAGCAGCTTGGCCCCAGCGGGAAGGGGAGAGACCCAGTACTTC. The variable domain in full, with the rest retrieved from reference TRBV5-1 and TRBJ2-5, is KAGVTQTPRYLIKTRGQQVTLSCSPISGHRSVSWYQQTPGQGLQFLFEYFSETQRNKGNFPGRFSGRQFSNSRSEMNVSTLELGDSALYLCASSLAPAGRGETQYFGPGTRLLVL.

V and J are TRBV4-3 and TRBJ2-4; 11 bases match TRBD2. Losses at the gene ends were 2 bases for V and 0 bases for J; bases not matched to a gene: 9. The CDR3 has 19 amino acids. The germline gives CDR1 LGHNA, CDR2 YSLEER. The CDR3, as DNA: TGCGCCAGCAGCCAAATGACTAGCGGGAAAACCCTAGCCAAAAACATTCAGTACTTC. Its translation is CASSQMTSGKTLAKNIQYF.

The chain employs TRBV6-2 or TRBV6-3 and TRBJ2-7; TRBD1 matches at 10 bases. Germline values: CDR1 MNHEY, CDR2 SVGEGT. V lost 6 bases, J lost 12 bases, and 17 bases stayed unmatched. This CDR3 is built from 15 residues. In DNA, the CDR3 is TGTGCCAGCAGCCTGGCCCCGGGACAGGGGCCCTCAGGGTACTTC. Its protein is CASSLAPGQGPSGYF.

This chain connects TRBV5-1 to TRBJ2-6; tentatively, D is TRBD1 (7 bases). The CDR3 has 15 residues. V lost 5 bases to trimming and J lost 2 bases, with 11 bases between them. The germline gives CDR1 SGHRS, CDR2 YFSETQ. CDR3 residues: CASSQGGTGANVLTF. The CDR3 DNA reads as TGCGCCAGCAGTCAGGGGGGCACTGGGGCCAACGTCCTGACTTTC. Using reference TRBV5-1 and TRBJ2-6 for the parts outside the CDR3, the full variable domain is KAGVTQTPRYLIKTRGQQVTLSCSPISGHRSVSWYQQTPGQGLQFLFEYFSETQRNKGNFPGRFSGRQFSNSRSEMNVSTLELGDSALYLCASSQGGTGANVLTFGAGSRLTVL.

The rearrangement uses TRBV5-1 and TRBJ1-2; D not certain. Germline CDR1 and CDR2: SGHRS and YFSETQ. CDR3 length: 14 amino acids. Trimming took 0 bases from V and 4 from J, leaving 10 bases between them. The CDR3 region is CASSLEGGPYGYTF. The CDR3 nucleotides read TGCGCCAGCAGCTTGGAAGGCGGTCCCTATGGCTACACCTTC.

The V gene is TRBV5-6, the J gene TRBJ1-4; 7 bases are a match to TRBD1. V lost 4 bases to trimming and J lost 8 bases; unmatched junction nucleotides: 8. Germline CDR1 and CDR2: SGHDT and YYEEEE. The CDR3 consists of 14 residues. The CDR3 nucleotides read TGTGCCAGCAGCGTGGGACAGCAAGGCGAAAAACTGTTTTTT. Its translation: CASSVGQQGEKLFF.

This sequence joins TRBV4-3 and TRBJ1-3; TRBD1 agrees at 8 bases. Germline V lookup: CDR1 LGHNA, CDR2 YSLEER. J gave up 0 bases and V 4 bases, and 8 bases lay outside the gene matches. This CDR3 is built from 17 residues. CDR3 residues: CASSPRGRGHSGNTIYF. DNA for the CDR3: TGCGCCAGCAGCCCCCGGGGCAGGGGGCACTCTGGAAACACCATATATTTT.

This clone has more than one count but fewer than ten. The chain employs TRBV7-9 and TRBJ2-1; the D gene is possibly TRBD2 (6 bases). The germline V and J ends were trimmed by 0 bases and 8 bases, with 14 bases remaining between them. The CDR3 spans 15 residues. CDR1 is SEHNR and CDR2 is FQNEAQ in the germline V gene (reference sequence). For the CDR3, the DNA is TGTGCCAGCAGCTTAGCGCGGGGTAGCGTCGATGAGCAGTTCTTC. This encodes CASSLARGSVDEQFF.

The J gene is TRBJ1-3, the V gene TRBV5-4, with unresolved D. The ends were cut back, 0 bases at V and 3 bases at J, with 16 bases in the middle. CDR3 length: 17 amino acids. Germline CDR1 SGHNT, CDR2 YYREEE (reference sequence). The CDR3 reads CASSLASPGMGGNTIYF. The CDR3 bases are TGTGCCAGCAGCTTGGCCAGTCCGGGGATGGGTGGAAACACCATATATTTT.

The chain couples TRBV4-1 to TRBJ1-5; no firm D call. Germline values: CDR1 MGHRA, CDR2 YSYEKL. The CDR3 has 14 amino acids. The germline V and J ends were trimmed by 0 bases and 10 bases, with 13 bases remaining between them. CDR3 in amino acids: CASSQETTASPQHF. CDR3 nucleotide sequence: TGCGCCAGCAGCCAAGAGACAACGGCGAGCCCCCAGCATTTT.